These 14 T cell receptor beta chains were sequenced from one sample in a study of T cell repertoires in cytomegalovirus infection. In TCRdb, the reads were re-called with MiXCR into one record per CDR3 protein. The sample lists approximately 600,000 distinct CDR3 sequences, almost 40% occurring once. For these receptors, no antigen is known. The sequencing used cultured PBMCs, collected from culture after CMV antigen stimulation. The receptors here all came from a human donor in good health (CMV status not recorded). Some clones in this sample may be carry-over from other donors' samples.

The J gene is TRBJ1-4, the V gene TRBV7-2; 8 bases agree with TRBD1. This CDR3 is built from 15 residues. With V trimmed by 5 bases and J by 3 bases, 5 bases remained unmatched. Germline V CDR1 and CDR2: SGHTA, FQGNSA. As DNA, the CDR3 is TGTGCCAGCAGCCCACCGGGACAGGCTAATGAAAAACTGTTTTTT. Its translation is CASSPPGQANEKLFF.

This clonotype is a singleton in its sample. The chain recombines TRBV10-3 with TRBJ1-5, with D maybe TRBD1 (5 bases). CDR1 is ENHRY, CDR2 SYGVKD, per germline. Between the trimmed V and J ends, which lost 3 bases and 8 bases, there was a span of 8 bases. The CDR3 has 12 residues. DNA for the CDR3: TGTGCCATCAGTGACGCGGGGGAGCCCCAGCATTTT. Translating gives CAISDAGEPQHF.

This clonotype was counted ten times or more. The V gene is TRBV7-2, the J gene TRBJ2-5; D is unresolved. The CDR3 contains 13 residues. Germline CDR1 is SGHTA and CDR2 is FQGNSA. The V end was cut by 5 bases, the J end by 5 bases, with 12 bases between. The CDR3 here is CASSRAVGETQYF. CDR3 sequence (DNA): TGTGCCAGCAGCAGGGCGGTGGGCGAGACCCAGTACTTC.

This clonotype has just a few counts. The V gene is TRBV12-3 or TRBV12-4, the J gene TRBJ2-7; D not certain. Trimming removed 3 bases at V and 5 bases at J, with 5 bases between. The CDR3 runs to 11 residues. This CDR3 is CASSFADEQYF. DNA of the CDR3: TGTGCCAGCAGTTTCGCAGACGAGCAGTACTTC.

The chain joins TRBV7-7 to TRBJ2-3; D may be TRBD1 or TRBD2 (5 bases each). The CDR3 is 13 amino acids. Germline assignment: CDR1 SSHAT and CDR2 FNYEAQ (reference sequence). V lost 4 bases to trimming and J lost 6 bases, with 11 bases between them. CDR3 region: CASSSGAGDTQYF. CDR3 nucleotides: TGTGCCAGCAGCTCCGGGGCCGGGGATACGCAGTATTTT.

V gene TRBV6-2 or TRBV6-3 combines with J gene TRBJ2-5, with TRBD1 matching 10 bases. The V gene end was trimmed by 6 bases and the J gene end by 5 bases; junction bases not matched to a gene: 9. CDR1 and CDR2 from the germline V gene are MNHEY and SVGEGT. The CDR3 spans 15 residues. DNA for the CDR3: TGTGCCAGCAGGGAATTGGGACAGGGGATCGAGACCCAGTACTTC. This encodes CASRELGQGIETQYF.

In this sample, this clonotype turned up once. The J gene is TRBJ2-1, the V gene TRBV12-3 or TRBV12-4, with 10 bases lining up with TRBD1. The CDR3 covers 15 residues. V was clipped by 6 bases and J by 2 bases; unmatched bases: 4. DNA for the CDR3: TGTGCCAGCAGGGGGGACAGGGGTACCTACAATGAGCAGTTCTTC. It encodes CASRGDRGTYNEQFF.

The genes are TRBV6-1 and TRBJ1-1, with D uncertain. V was cut by 7 bases and J by 10 bases, with 19 bases left in between. The CDR3 is 13 residues long. Germline V CDR1 and CDR2: MNHNS, SASEGT. The CDR3 DNA reads TGTGCCAGCATCCAAAGGAACCTAATCGGAGCTTTCTTT. Translating gives CASIQRNLIGAFF.

The gene calls are TRBV7-2 and TRBJ1-1; possible D gene TRBD1, 6 bases. V lost 5 bases and J 2 bases, leaving 24 bases between the germline ends. The germline CDR1 and CDR2 sequences are SGHTA and FQGNSA. This CDR3 has 18 residues. The CDR3 reads CASSPRGFGREGNTEAFF. The CDR3 region has the DNA TGTGCCAGCAGCCCCAGGGGCTTTGGCAGGGAAGGCAACACTGAAGCTTTCTTT. The full variable domain, completed using reference TRBV7-2 and TRBJ1-1, is GAGVSQSPSNKVTEKGKDVELRCDPISGHTALYWYRQSLGQGLEFLIYFQGNSAPDKSGLPSDRFSAERTGGSVSTLTIQRTQQEDSAVYLCASSPRGFGREGNTEAFFGQGTRLTVV.

The V and J genes are TRBV6-2 or TRBV6-3 and TRBJ2-5, with D perhaps matching TRBD1 or TRBD2 (5 bases each). The CDR3 extends over 14 amino acids. Trimming stripped 0 bases from V and 4 bases from J, with 9 bases between. Germline values: CDR1 MNHEY, CDR2 SVGEGT. The CDR3, as DNA: TGTGCCAGCAGTTACTCGCCGGGGCGAGAGACCCAGTACTTC. Amino acid sequence: CASSYSPGRETQYF.

This clonotype was picked up many times. The rearrangement uses TRBV7-8 and TRBJ1-1, with a weak D call TRBD1 (5 bases). CDR3 length equals 14 residues. In germline, CDR1 is SGHVS, CDR2 FQNEAQ. The V end was cut by 1 base, the J end by 8 bases, with 14 bases between. The CDR3: CASSLVNVGGEAFF. The CDR3 DNA follows: TGTGCCAGCAGCTTAGTTAACGTCGGGGGAGAAGCTTTCTTT.

This clonotype was detected a few times. V gene TRBV7-2 combines with J gene TRBJ1-2, with 8 bases lining up with TRBD1. Germline CDR1 and CDR2: SGHTA and FQGNSA. V lost 1 base to trimming and J lost 4 bases; unmatched junction nucleotides: 8. CDR3 length equals 16 residues. The DNA of the CDR3 is TGTGCCAGCAGCTTAGAATGGTCAGGGGGCATCTATGGCTACACCTTC. Its protein is CASSLEWSGGIYGYTF.

Only a few counts were recorded for this clonotype. The V call is TRBV7-9, the J call TRBJ1-2; 9 positions match TRBD1. The V gene's germline CDR1 is SEHNR and CDR2 FQNEAQ (reference sequence). This CDR3 is 17 amino acids long. V lost 5 bases to trimming and J lost 0 bases; unmatched junction nucleotides: 10. The CDR3 reads CASSLIPRDRANYGYTF. CDR3 nucleotide sequence: TGTGCCAGCAGCCTAATCCCCAGGGACAGGGCTAACTATGGCTACACCTTC.

The J gene is TRBJ2-3, the V gene TRBV11-2; D gene unclear. The V gene lost 5 bases and the J gene lost 10 bases, with 7 bases spanning the gap. Germline assignment: CDR1 SGHAT and CDR2 FQNNGV. This CDR3 has 10 amino acids. The CDR3: CASSPRAQYF. CDR3 sequence (DNA): TGTGCCAGCAGCCCCCGGGCGCAGTATTTT. Full variable domain (outside the CDR3, taken from reference TRBV11-2 and TRBJ2-3): EAGVAQSPRYKIIEKRQSVAFWCNPISGHATLYWYQQILGQGPKLLIQFQNNGVVDDSQLPKDRFSAERLKGVDSTLKIQPAKLEDSAVYLCASSPRAQYFGPGTRLTVL.